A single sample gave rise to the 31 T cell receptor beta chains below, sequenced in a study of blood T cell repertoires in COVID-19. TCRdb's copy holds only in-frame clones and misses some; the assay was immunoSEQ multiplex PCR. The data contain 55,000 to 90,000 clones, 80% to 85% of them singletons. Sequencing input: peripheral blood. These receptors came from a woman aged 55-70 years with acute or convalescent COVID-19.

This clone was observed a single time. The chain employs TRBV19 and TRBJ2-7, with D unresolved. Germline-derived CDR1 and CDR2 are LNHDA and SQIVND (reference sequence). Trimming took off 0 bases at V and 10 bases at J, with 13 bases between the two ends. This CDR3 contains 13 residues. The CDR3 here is CASSIDQTALQYF. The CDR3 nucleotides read TGTGCCAGTAGTATAGATCAAACTGCATTACAGTACTTC.

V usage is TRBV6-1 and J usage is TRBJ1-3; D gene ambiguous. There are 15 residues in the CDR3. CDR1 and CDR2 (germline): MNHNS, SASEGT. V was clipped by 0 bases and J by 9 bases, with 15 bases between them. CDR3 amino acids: CASSEAGGMPSTIYF. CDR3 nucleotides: TGTGCCAGCAGTGAAGCGGGCGGGATGCCGAGCACCATATATTTT.

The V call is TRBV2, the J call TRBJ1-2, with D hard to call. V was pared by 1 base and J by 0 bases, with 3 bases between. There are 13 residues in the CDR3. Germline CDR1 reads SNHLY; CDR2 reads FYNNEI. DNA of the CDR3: TGTGCCAGCAGTGAAGGGCCTAACTATGGCTACACCTTC. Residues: CASSEGPNYGYTF.

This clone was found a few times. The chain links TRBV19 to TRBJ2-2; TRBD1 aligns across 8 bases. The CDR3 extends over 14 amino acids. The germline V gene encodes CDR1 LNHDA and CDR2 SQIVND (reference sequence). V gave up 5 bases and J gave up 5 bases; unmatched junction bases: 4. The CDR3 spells CASSLQGATGELFF. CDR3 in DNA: TGTGCCAGTAGTTTGCAGGGGGCGACCGGGGAGCTGTTTTTT.

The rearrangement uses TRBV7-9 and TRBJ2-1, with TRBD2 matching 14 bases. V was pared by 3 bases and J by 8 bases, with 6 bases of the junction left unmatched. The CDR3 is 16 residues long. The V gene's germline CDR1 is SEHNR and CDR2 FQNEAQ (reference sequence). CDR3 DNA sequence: TGTGCCAGCAGCTTGACGACTAGCGGGGGGGCGGATGAGCAGTTCTTC. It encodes CASSLTTSGGADEQFF.

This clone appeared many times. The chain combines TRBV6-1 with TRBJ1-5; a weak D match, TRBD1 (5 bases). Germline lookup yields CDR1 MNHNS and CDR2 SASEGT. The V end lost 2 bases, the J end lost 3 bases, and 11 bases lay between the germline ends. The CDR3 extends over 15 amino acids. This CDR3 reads CASSEQRGDNQPQHF. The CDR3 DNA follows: TGTGCCAGCAGTGAACAACGGGGGGACAATCAGCCCCAGCATTTT.

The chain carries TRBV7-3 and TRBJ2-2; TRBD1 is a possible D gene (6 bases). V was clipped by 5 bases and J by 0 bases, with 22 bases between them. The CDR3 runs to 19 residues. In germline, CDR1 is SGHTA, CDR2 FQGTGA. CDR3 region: CASSPYGTSSGPNTGELFF. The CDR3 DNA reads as TGTGCCAGCAGCCCCTACGGGACATCCTCGGGCCCGAACACCGGGGAGCTGTTTTTT. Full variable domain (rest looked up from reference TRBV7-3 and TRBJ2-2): GAGVSQTPSNKVTEKGKYVELRCDPISGHTALYWYRQSLGQGPEFLIYFQGTGAADDSGLPNDRFFAVRPEGSVSTLKIQRTERGDSAVYLCASSPYGTSSGPNTGELFFGEGSRLTVL.

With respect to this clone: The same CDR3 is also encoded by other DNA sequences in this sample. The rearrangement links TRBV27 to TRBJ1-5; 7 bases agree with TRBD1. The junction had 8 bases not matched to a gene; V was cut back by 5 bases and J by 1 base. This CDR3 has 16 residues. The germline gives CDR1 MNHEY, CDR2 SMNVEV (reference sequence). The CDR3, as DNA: TGTGCCAGCAGTCTTGTCCCGGGACAGAGCAATCAGCCCCAGCATTTT. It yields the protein CASSLVPGQSNQPQHF.

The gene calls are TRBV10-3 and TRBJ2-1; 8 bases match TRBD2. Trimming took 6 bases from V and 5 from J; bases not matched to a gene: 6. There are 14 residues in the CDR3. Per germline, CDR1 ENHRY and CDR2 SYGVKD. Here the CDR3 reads CAIRTAGADNEQFF. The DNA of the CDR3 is TGTGCCATCAGAACAGCGGGGGCCGACAATGAGCAGTTCTTC.

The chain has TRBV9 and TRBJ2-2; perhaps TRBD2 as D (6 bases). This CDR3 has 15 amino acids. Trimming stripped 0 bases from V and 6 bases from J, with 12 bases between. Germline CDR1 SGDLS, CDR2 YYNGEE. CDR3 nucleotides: TGTGCCAGCAGCGTAGCGGGGGTCCCCTCCGGGGAGCTGTTTTTT. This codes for CASSVAGVPSGELFF.

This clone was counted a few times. The CDR3 here is CASSFGTNTEAFF. The CDR3 DNA reads as TGCGCCAGCAGCTTTGGGACAAATACTGAAGCTTTCTTT. The chain has TRBV5-1 and TRBJ1-1; possible D gene TRBD1, 6 bases. The CDR3 loop spans 13 amino acids. The germline V gene has CDR1 SGHRS and CDR2 YFSETQ. The ends were cut back, 2 bases at V and 5 bases at J, with 10 bases in the middle.

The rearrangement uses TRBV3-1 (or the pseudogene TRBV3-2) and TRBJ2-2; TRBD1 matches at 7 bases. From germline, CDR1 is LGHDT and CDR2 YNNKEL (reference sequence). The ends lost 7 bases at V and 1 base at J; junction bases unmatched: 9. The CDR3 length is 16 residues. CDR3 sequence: CASTKTGQLNTGELFF. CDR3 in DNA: TGTGCCAGCACCAAAACGGGACAGCTGAACACCGGGGAGCTGTTTTTT.

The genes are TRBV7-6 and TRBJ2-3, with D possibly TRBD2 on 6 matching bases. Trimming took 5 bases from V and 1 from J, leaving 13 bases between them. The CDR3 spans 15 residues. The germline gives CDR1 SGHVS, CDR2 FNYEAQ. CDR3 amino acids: CASSPRGGGTDTQYF. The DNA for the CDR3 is TGTGCCAGCAGCCCTCGGGGCGGGGGCACAGATACGCAGTATTTT.

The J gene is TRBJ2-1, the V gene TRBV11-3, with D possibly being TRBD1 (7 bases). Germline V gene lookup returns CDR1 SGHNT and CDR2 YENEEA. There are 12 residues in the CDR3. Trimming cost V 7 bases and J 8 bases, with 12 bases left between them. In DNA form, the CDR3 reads TGTGCCAGCAAAGGAGGGGGCCATGAGCAGTTCTTC. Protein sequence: CASKGGGHEQFF.

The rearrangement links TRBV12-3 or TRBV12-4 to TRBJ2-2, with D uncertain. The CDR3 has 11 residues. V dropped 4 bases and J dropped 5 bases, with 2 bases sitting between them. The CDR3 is CASSSTGELFF. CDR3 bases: TGTGCCAGCAGTTCGACCGGGGAGCTGTTTTTT.

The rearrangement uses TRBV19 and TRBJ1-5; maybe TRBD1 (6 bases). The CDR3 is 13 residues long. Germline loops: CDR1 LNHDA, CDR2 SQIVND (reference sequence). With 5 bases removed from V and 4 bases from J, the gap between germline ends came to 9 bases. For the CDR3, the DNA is TGTGCCAGTAGTCTACAGGGTAATCAGCCCCAGCATTTT. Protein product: CASSLQGNQPQHF.

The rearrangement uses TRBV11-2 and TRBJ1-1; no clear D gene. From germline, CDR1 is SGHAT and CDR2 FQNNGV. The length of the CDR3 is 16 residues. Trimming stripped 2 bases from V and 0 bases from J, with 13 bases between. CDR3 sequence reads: CASSLWASNLNTEAFF. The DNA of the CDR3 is TGTGCCAGCAGCTTATGGGCCTCAAATCTGAACACTGAAGCTTTCTTT.

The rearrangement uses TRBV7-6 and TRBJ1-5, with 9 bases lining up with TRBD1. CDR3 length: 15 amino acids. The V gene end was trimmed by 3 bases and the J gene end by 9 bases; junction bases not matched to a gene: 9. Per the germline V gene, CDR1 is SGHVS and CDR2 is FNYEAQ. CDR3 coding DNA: TGTGCCAGCAGCTTTGCCCCTACAGGGGGCTGGCCCCAGCATTTT. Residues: CASSFAPTGGWPQHF. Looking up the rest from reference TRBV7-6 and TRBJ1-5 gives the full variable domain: GAGVSQSPRYKVTKRGQDVALRCDPISGHVSLYWYRQALGQGPEFLTYFNYEAQQDKSGLPNDRFSAERPEGSISTLTIQRTEQRDSAMYRCASSFAPTGGWPQHFGDGTRLSIL.

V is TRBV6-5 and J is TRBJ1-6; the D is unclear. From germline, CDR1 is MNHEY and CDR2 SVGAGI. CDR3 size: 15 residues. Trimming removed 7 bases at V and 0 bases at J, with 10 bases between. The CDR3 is CASTMVISYNSPLHF. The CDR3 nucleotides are TGTGCCAGCACTATGGTGATCTCCTATAATTCACCCCTCCACTTT.

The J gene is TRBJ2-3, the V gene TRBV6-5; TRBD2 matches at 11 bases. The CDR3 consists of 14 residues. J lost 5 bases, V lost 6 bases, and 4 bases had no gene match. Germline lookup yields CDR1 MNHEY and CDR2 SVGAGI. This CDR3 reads CASSTSGGRDTQYF. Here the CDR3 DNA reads TGTGCCAGCAGCACTAGCGGGGGCCGAGATACGCAGTATTTT.

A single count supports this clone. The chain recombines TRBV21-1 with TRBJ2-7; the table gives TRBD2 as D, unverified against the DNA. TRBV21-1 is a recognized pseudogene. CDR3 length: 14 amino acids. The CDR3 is CASTIAGGPYEQYF. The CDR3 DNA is TGTGCCAGCACCATAGCGGGGGGACCCTACGAGCAGTACTTC.

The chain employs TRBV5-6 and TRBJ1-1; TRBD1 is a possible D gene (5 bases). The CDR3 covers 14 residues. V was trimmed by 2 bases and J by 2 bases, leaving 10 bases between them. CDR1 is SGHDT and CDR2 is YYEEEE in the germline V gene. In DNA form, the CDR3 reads TGTGCCAGCAGCTTAACAGGACCTAACACTGAAGCTTTCTTT. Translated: CASSLTGPNTEAFF.

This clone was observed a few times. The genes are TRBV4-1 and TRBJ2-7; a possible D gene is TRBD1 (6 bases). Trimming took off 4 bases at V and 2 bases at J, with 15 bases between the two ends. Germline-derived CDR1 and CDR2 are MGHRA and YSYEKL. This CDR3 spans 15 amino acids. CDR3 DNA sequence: TGCGCCAGCAGCCGTCAGGGGATTCGCACCTACGAGCAGTACTTC. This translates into CASSRQGIRTYEQYF.

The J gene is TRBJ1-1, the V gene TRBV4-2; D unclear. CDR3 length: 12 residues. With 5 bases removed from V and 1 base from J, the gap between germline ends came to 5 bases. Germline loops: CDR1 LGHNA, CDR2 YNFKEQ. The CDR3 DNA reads TGTGCCAGCAGCGAGCCGAACACTGAAGCTTTCTTT. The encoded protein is CASSEPNTEAFF.

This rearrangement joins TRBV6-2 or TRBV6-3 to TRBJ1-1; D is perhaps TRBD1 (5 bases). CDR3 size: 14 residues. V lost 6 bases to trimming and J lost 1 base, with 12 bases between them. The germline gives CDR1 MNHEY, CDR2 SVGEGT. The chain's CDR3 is CASSHSTGNTEAFF. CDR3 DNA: TGTGCCAGCAGCCATTCCACAGGGAACACTGAAGCTTTCTTT.

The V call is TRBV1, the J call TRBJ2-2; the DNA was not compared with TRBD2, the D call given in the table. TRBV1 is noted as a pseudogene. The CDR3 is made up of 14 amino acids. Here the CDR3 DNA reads TGCACCAGCAGCCACCCCATGCGTTGCGGGGAGCTGTTTTTT. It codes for CTSSHPMRCGELFF.

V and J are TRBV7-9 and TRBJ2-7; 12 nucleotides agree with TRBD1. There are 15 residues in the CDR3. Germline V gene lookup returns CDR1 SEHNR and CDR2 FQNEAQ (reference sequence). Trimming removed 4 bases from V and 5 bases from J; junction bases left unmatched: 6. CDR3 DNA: TGTGCCAGCAGCTCCCTCGGGACAGGGGGCCACGAGCAGTACTTC. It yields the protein CASSSLGTGGHEQYF.

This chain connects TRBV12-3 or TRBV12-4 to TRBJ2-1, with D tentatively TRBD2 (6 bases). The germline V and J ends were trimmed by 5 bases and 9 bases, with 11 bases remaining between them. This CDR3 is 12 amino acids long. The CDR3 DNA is TGTGCCAGCAGTCTCGCCGGGGGTGAGCAGTTCTTC. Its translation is CASSLAGGEQFF.

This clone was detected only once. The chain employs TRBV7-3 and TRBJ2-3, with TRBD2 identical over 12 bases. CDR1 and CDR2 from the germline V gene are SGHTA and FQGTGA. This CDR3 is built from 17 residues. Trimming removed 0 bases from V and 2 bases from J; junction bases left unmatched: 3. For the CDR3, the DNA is TGTGCCAGCAGCTTAACATCTAGCGGGGGGGTCACAGATACGCAGTATTTT. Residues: CASSLTSSGGVTDTQYF.

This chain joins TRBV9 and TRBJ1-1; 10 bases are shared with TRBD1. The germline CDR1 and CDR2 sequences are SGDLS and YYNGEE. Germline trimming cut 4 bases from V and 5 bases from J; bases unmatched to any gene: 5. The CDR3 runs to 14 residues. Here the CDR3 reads CASSPRTGGTEAFF. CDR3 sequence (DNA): TGTGCCAGCAGCCCCAGGACAGGGGGAACTGAAGCTTTCTTT. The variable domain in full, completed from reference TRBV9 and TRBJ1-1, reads DSGVTQTPKHLITATGQRVTLRCSPRSGDLSVYWYQQSLDQGLQFLIQYYNGEERAKGNILERFSAQQFPDLHSELNLSSLELGDSALYFCASSPRTGGTEAFFGQGTRLTVV.

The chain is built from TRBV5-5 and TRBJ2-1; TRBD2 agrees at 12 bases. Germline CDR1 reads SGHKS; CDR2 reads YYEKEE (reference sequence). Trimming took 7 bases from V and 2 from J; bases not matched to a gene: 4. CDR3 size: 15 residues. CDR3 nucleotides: TGTGCCAGCGGAAGACTAGCGGGGGCCTACAATGAGCAGTTCTTC. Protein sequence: CASGRLAGAYNEQFF.